This T cell receptor (beta chain) is from a study of blood T cell repertoires in COVID-19. TCRdb's table, derived via immunoSEQ multiplex PCR, lists solely in-frame clones and lacks some. Among about 300,000 clones listed, 87% were seen once. Germline V gives CDR1 SGDLS, CDR2 YYNGEE. This CDR3 has 15 residues. The V gene lost 1 base and the J gene lost 2 bases, with 13 bases spanning the gap. The sequenced sample consisted of PBMCs or T cells enriched from blood (not recorded which). The chain uses TRBV9 and TRBJ2-7; D is uncertain. This sequence originates from a woman between 25 and 40 years old who had recovered from COVID-19. Here the CDR3 reads CASSVSSEPTYEQYF. The CDR3 DNA sequence: TGTGCCAGCAGCGTATCGTCAGAACCCACCTACGAGCAGTACTTC.